Each of the 14 T cell receptor beta chains below was sequenced from the same sample in a study of blood T cell repertoires in COVID-19. Profiled with immunoSEQ multiplex PCR; TCRdb holds only in-frame clones, not every one. The data show some 230,000 clones, around 83% seen once. The sequencing sample was made of peripheral blood. Receptor source: a woman older than 75 with COVID-19, enrolled during active disease.

This chain connects TRBV9 to TRBJ1-6; unclear D gene. The V gene lost 3 bases and the J gene lost 7 bases, with 14 bases spanning the gap. Germline assignment: CDR1 SGDLS and CDR2 YYNGEE. This CDR3 has 15 residues. Written as DNA, the CDR3 is TGTGCCAGCAGCGCTAACTCCAATTTGAATTCACCCCTCCACTTT. It codes for CASSANSNLNSPLHF.

J is TRBJ2-1 and V is TRBV3-1 (or the pseudogene TRBV3-2); a weak D match, TRBD2 (6 bases). The germline CDR1 and CDR2 sequences are LGHDT and YNNKEL (reference sequence). The CDR3 has 14 amino acids. V was clipped by 1 base and J by 7 bases, with 11 bases between them. The CDR3 reads CASSQAGRGNEQFF. DNA for the CDR3: TGTGCCAGCAGCCAAGCCGGGAGAGGGAATGAGCAGTTCTTC.

CDR3 nucleotide sequence: TGTGCCAGCAGCGTTGACAGGGGCTATGGCTACACCTTC. It yields the protein CASSVDRGYGYTF. V gene TRBV7-8 combines with J gene TRBJ1-2; 8 bases match TRBD1. J was trimmed by 4 bases and V by 5 bases; bases with no gene match: 3. Germline-derived CDR1 and CDR2 are SGHVS and FQNEAQ. The CDR3 has 13 amino acids.

The J gene is TRBJ1-1, the V gene TRBV18; no reliable D call. Germline V CDR1 and CDR2: KGHSH, LQKENI. This CDR3 contains 13 residues. V was cut by 8 bases and J by 3 bases, with 13 bases left in between. As DNA, the CDR3 is TGTGCCAGCCACGGGGTAGCCGACACTGAAGCTTTCTTT. Its protein product is CASHGVADTEAFF.

This chain uses TRBV30 with TRBJ1-1, with TRBD1 identical over 7 bases. Germline trimming cut 4 bases from V and 5 bases from J; bases unmatched to any gene: 4. This CDR3 has 12 amino acids. The germline V gene encodes CDR1 GTSNPN and CDR2 SVGIG (reference sequence). The CDR3 spells CAWKRGPTEAFF. The CDR3 coding sequence is TGTGCCTGGAAGAGGGGGCCTACTGAAGCTTTCTTT.

The chain combines TRBV2 with TRBJ2-7, with D possibly TRBD1 on 6 matching bases. V was trimmed by 4 bases and J by 5 bases, leaving 9 bases between them. CDR3 length: 12 residues. CDR1 is SNHLY and CDR2 is FYNNEI in the germline V gene. The CDR3 nucleotides read TGTGCCAGCAGTGTACAGGGAAACGAGCAGTACTTC. This encodes CASSVQGNEQYF.

The chain joins TRBV6-5 to TRBJ2-7; 9 nucleotides match TRBD2. The germline V gene encodes CDR1 MNHEY and CDR2 SVGAGI. After removal of 8 bases from V and 5 bases from J, the junction contained 7 bases not matched to a gene. This CDR3 comprises 13 residues. The CDR3 sequence: CASGRGGDNEQYF. The CDR3, as DNA: TGTGCCAGCGGGCGCGGGGGGGATAACGAGCAGTACTTC.

The chain recombines TRBV5-5 with TRBJ1-5, with D maybe TRBD1 (5 bases). V lost 0 bases to trimming and J lost 5 bases, with 15 bases between them. Germline CDR1 reads SGHKS; CDR2 reads YYEKEE (reference sequence). CDR3 size: 16 residues. The CDR3 DNA reads as TGTGCCAGCAGCTTGGTCGGGGGTCGTCATGATCAGCCCCAGCATTTT. Translation gives CASSLVGGRHDQPQHF. The whole variable domain, remainder taken from reference TRBV5-5 and TRBJ1-5, is DAGVTQSPTHLIKTRGQQVTLRCSPISGHKSVSWYQQVLGQGPQFIFQYYEKEERGRGNFPDRFSARQFPNYSSELNVNALLLGDSALYLCASSLVGGRHDQPQHFGDGTRLSIL.

CDR3: CASREPGGNTEAFF. CDR3 DNA sequence: TGTGCCAGTAGGGAACCGGGGGGGAACACTGAAGCTTTCTTT. The V and J genes are TRBV19 and TRBJ1-1; D possibly corresponds to TRBD1 (5 bases). CDR3 length: 14 amino acids. The V end was cut by 6 bases, the J end by 1 base, with 12 bases between. Germline values: CDR1 LNHDA, CDR2 SQIVND (reference sequence).

V gene TRBV27 combines with J gene TRBJ2-7, with a tentative D call TRBD1 (6 bases). This CDR3 contains 14 residues. The ends were cut back, 6 bases at V and 5 bases at J, with 17 bases in the middle. Looked up from germline, CDR1 is MNHEY and CDR2 is SMNVEV (reference sequence). The CDR3 coding sequence is TGTGCCAGCAGCCTGTGGGGGCTAAGAAACGAGCAGTACTTC. Translation gives CASSLWGLRNEQYF.

V and J are TRBV7-2 and TRBJ1-6; D gene uncertain. The CDR3 extends over 15 amino acids. Germline assignment: CDR1 SGHTA and CDR2 FQGNSA. V lost 0 bases and J 7 bases, leaving 10 bases between the germline ends. This chain's CDR3 is CASSLALLANSPLHF. The CDR3 DNA sequence: TGTGCCAGCAGCTTAGCGCTTTTAGCAAATTCACCCCTCCACTTT.

The rearrangement uses TRBV19 and TRBJ2-6; possibly TRBD2 for D (6 bases). Trimming took off 6 bases at V and 0 bases at J, with 21 bases between the two ends. Germline loops: CDR1 LNHDA, CDR2 SQIVND (reference sequence). The CDR3 is 19 residues long. Written as DNA, the CDR3 is TGTGCCAGTAGATCACTGGGCGGGACCAGCAACTCTGGGGCCAACGTCCTGACTTTC. Translating gives CASRSLGGTSNSGANVLTF.

There are a few counts of this clone. V usage is TRBV7-2 and J usage is TRBJ1-3; possible D gene TRBD1, 5 bases. The germline V gene encodes CDR1 SGHTA and CDR2 FQGNSA. CDR3 length equals 14 residues. The ends were cut back, 6 bases at V and 5 bases at J, with 14 bases in the middle. The CDR3 region has the DNA TGTGCCAGCAGGTCCGGAGGGGATCGAAACACCATATATTTT. Its translation is CASRSGGDRNTIYF.

This rearrangement joins TRBV7-3 to TRBJ2-1, with 7 bases identical to TRBD2. Losses at the gene ends were 5 bases for V and 10 bases for J; bases not matched to a gene: 5. Germline V gene lookup returns CDR1 SGHTA and CDR2 FQGTGA. This CDR3 has 12 residues. CDR3 sequence (DNA): TGTGCCAGCAGCCCTTACGGGGGGGAGCAGTTCTTC. Translated: CASSPYGGEQFF. The whole variable domain, filled in from reference TRBV7-3 and TRBJ2-1, reads GAGVSQTPSNKVTEKGKYVELRCDPISGHTALYWYRQSLGQGPEFLIYFQGTGAADDSGLPNDRFFAVRPEGSVSTLKIQRTERGDSAVYLCASSPYGGEQFFGPGTRLTVL.